The 6 T cell receptor beta chains below were found in one sample sequenced in a study of blood T cell repertoires in COVID-19. TCRdb keeps only in-frame clones here, not all; method: immunoSEQ multiplex PCR. Of 24,000 or so clones listed, around 87% were seen once; the top ten hold roughly 13%. The sample taken for sequencing was peripheral blood. These receptor sequences come from a human donor in a cohort sampled during active COVID-19. The donor label of this sample is uncertain.

The chain is built from TRBV5-1 and TRBJ2-7; 12 nucleotides line up with TRBD2. CDR1 and CDR2 (germline): SGHRS, YFSETQ. This CDR3 spans 16 amino acids. Trimming cost V 1 base and J 1 base; bases outside gene matches: 3. CDR3 in DNA: TGCGCCAGCAGCTTGATCACTAGCGGGGGGTCCTACGAGCAGTACTTC. Translating gives CASSLITSGGSYEQYF.

This chain links TRBV27 with TRBJ2-5; D is possibly TRBD2 (5 bases). Between the trimmed V and J ends, which lost 8 bases and 7 bases, there was a span of 17 bases. The CDR3 sequence is 13 residues long. From germline, CDR1 is MNHEY and CDR2 SMNVEV (reference sequence). The CDR3 sequence: CASRTLGSRTQYF. DNA of the CDR3: TGTGCCAGCCGCACTTTGGGGAGTAGGACCCAGTACTTC.

The V and J genes are TRBV27 and TRBJ2-7; D gene ambiguous. Looked up from germline, CDR1 is MNHEY and CDR2 is SMNVEV (reference sequence). Trimming left V 5 bases short and J 2 bases short, with 10 bases between. This CDR3 is 13 amino acids long. DNA of the CDR3: TGTGCCAGCAGTACTCGCAATGCCTACGAGCAGTACTTC. Its translation: CASSTRNAYEQYF.

This clone has only one observation. This rearrangement joins TRBV5-1 to TRBJ1-1; D might be TRBD1 (5 bases). This CDR3 is 14 amino acids long. CDR1 and CDR2 (germline): SGHRS, YFSETQ. Trimming stripped 0 bases from V and 5 bases from J, with 11 bases between. In DNA form, the CDR3 reads TGCGCCAGCAGCTTGGGTGCCAGGGAAACTGAAGCTTTCTTT. This gives the protein CASSLGARETEAFF. Filled out from reference TRBV5-1 and TRBJ1-1, the complete variable domain reads KAGVTQTPRYLIKTRGQQVTLSCSPISGHRSVSWYQQTPGQGLQFLFEYFSETQRNKGNFPGRFSGRQFSNSRSEMNVSTLELGDSALYLCASSLGARETEAFFGQGTRLTVV.

The chain recombines TRBV18 with TRBJ2-5; D is undetermined. CDR3 size: 12 residues. Germline loops: CDR1 KGHSH, CDR2 LQKENI. The V and J ends lost 6 bases and 5 bases respectively, with 10 bases between them. The CDR3 DNA sequence: TGTGCCAGCTCCCTAATCGGTGAGACCCAGTACTTC. This gives the protein CASSLIGETQYF.

CDR3 sequence reads: CSAGQGVNQPQHF. The DNA for the CDR3 is TGCAGCGCGGGACAGGGAGTAAATCAGCCCCAGCATTTT. The J gene is TRBJ1-5, the V gene TRBV29-1; 9 nucleotides line up with TRBD1. This CDR3 is 13 amino acids long. In germline, CDR1 is SQVTM, CDR2 ANQGSEA. V lost 7 bases to trimming and J lost 4 bases; unmatched junction nucleotides: 5.